These 4 T cell receptor beta chains were sequenced from one sample in a study of vaccination effects on CD4 cells after COVID-19. Assay: immunoSEQ multiplex PCR; the TCRdb copy retains only in-frame clones and omits some. The sample lists 71,000 or so clones, approximately 70% occurring once. These receptors lack a known antigen. Antigen-specific CD4+ T cells were first expanded with viral peptide pools by the ViraFEST assay and only then sequenced. Cultured cells yielded isolated CD4+ T cells after approximately nine days. The study found no prior SARS-CoV-2 infection in the vaccine recipients, who tested negative for nucleocapsid antibodies. The material sequenced was CD4+ T cells from PBMCs cultured with HCoV-OC43 spike peptides, taken before COVID-19 vaccination. Subset in this sample: HCoV-OC43 spike overlapping peptide pool stimulation. The receptors were sampled from a human donor who received a COVID-19 vaccine.

The J gene is TRBJ2-7, the V gene TRBV10-3; D perhaps matches TRBD1 (6 bases). Trimming removed 11 bases at V and 3 bases at J, with 23 bases between. This CDR3 spans 15 amino acids. Germline V gives CDR1 ENHRY, CDR2 SYGVKD. DNA of the CDR3: TGTGCCGCCCAATGGCCCGCAGGGGACGGCTACGAGCAGTACGTC. As protein: CAAQWPAGDGYEQYV.

This clone has only a few counts. The chain couples TRBV7-8 to TRBJ2-1; D remains ambiguous. The V and J ends lost 0 bases and 8 bases respectively, with 17 bases between them. The CDR3 extends over 16 amino acids. Germline CDR1 reads SGHVS; CDR2 reads FQNEAQ. This CDR3 is CASSLALNHLTDEQFF. The CDR3, as DNA: TGTGCCAGCAGCTTAGCGCTAAACCACCTCACGGATGAGCAGTTCTTC.

V gene TRBV11-2 combines with J gene TRBJ2-4, with D possibly TRBD2 on 5 matching bases. Germline V gives CDR1 SGHAT, CDR2 FQNNGV. V dropped 3 bases and J dropped 0 bases, with 15 bases sitting between them. This CDR3 comprises 17 residues. The CDR3 region has the DNA TGTGCCAGCAGCTTTCAGACTACCCATCTAGCCAAAAACATTCAGTACTTC. This codes for CASSFQTTHLAKNIQYF.

The chain is built from TRBV5-1 and TRBJ2-5; D call uncertain. The CDR3 loop spans 12 amino acids. Germline values: CDR1 SGHRS, CDR2 YFSETQ. The V and J ends lost 3 bases and 2 bases respectively, with 5 bases between them. CDR3 residues: CASSSLQETQYF. The CDR3 DNA sequence: TGCGCCAGCAGCTCCCTACAAGAGACCCAGTACTTC.